The present T cell receptor (beta chain) was sequenced within a study of shared clonotypes between healthy human individuals. Study conclusions and caveats: Clonotype sharing among donors likely depends on sequencing depth. Incomplete sequencing of sorted subsets was indicated by rarefaction despite large depth.

A remark on this clone: Its antigen is not identified.

In replicate PCRs of sorted subsets, roughly 200 ng DNA, 29,000 or so T cell genomes, was used. The repertoire was sequenced with immunoSEQ multiplex PCR; TCRdb's copy has only in-frame clones and lacks some. The sample lists around 700,000 clones, less than 80% occurring once. Material for sequencing was memory CD4+ T cells sorted from blood. The subset here: CD45RA-negative fraction. The clonotype comes from a woman in her twenties or thirties in good health.

CDR3 region: CAWSNTGELFF. The CDR3 region has the DNA TGTGCCTGGAGTAACACCGGGGAGCTGTTTTTT. The chain has TRBV30 and TRBJ2-2; D remains unclear. The V gene's germline CDR1 is GTSNPN and CDR2 SVGIG (reference sequence). CDR3 length equals 11 residues. V was cut by 2 bases and J by 2 bases, with 0 bases left in between.